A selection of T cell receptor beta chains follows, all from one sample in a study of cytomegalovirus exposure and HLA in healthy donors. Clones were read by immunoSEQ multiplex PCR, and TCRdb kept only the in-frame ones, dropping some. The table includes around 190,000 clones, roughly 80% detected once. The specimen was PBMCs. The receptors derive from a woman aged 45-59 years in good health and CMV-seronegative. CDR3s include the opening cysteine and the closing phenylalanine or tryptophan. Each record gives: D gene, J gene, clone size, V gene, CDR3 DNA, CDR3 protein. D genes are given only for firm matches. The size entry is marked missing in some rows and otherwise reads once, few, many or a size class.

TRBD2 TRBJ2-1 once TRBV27 TGTGCCAGCAACAACCTAGCGGGGGCCCGAAATGAGCAGTTCTTC CASNNLAGARNEQFF
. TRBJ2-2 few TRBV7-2 TGTGCCAGCAGCTCAGACACCGGGGAGCTGTTTTTT CASSSDTGELFF
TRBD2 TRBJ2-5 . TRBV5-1 TGCGCCAGCAGCCCCGGGACTAACCAAGAGACCCAGTACTTC CASSPGTNQETQYF
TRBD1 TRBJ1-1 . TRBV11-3 TGTGCCAGCAGCTTATCGGGACAGGGCGCCACTGAAGCTTTCTTT CASSLSGQGATEAFF
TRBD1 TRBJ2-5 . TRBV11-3 TGTGCCAGCAGCTCGGGGACAGGGGCGGAGACCCAGTACTTC CASSSGTGAETQYF
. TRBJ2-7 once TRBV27 TGTGCCAGCAGTCCTGATATAGTGGGGCTCTACGAGCAGTACTTC CASSPDIVGLYEQYF
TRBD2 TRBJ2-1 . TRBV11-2 TGTGCCAGCAGCCCACAGGGTTTCGAGGAGCGGGGGGACCATGAGCAGTTCTTC CASSPQGFEERGDHEQFF
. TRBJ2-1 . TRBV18 TGTGCCAGCTCACCAATTATCGGGGGTGAGCAGTTCTTC CASSPIIGGEQFF
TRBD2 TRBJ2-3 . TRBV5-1 TGCGCCAGCAGCTTGGGTACGGGGGGAAGCACAGATACGCAGTATTTT CASSLGTGGSTDTQYF
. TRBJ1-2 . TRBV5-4 TGTGCCAGCAGCTTGGACCTAGGCGGCTATGGCTACACCTTC CASSLDLGGYGYTF
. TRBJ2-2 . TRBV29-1 TGCAGCGTTGTGTTCCCGGGAAAAGTGTTTTTT CSVVFPGKVFF
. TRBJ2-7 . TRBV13 TGTGCCAGCAGCTTAGTTTCAGCCTACGAGCAGTACTTC CASSLVSAYEQYF
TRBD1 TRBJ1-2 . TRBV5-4 TGTGCCAGCAGCTTGGGGGGACAGGGAGGAGGCTACACCTTC CASSLGGQGGGYTF
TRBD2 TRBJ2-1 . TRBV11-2 TGTGCCAGCAGGCCACTAGCGGGTAAAAACAATGAGCAGTTCTTC CASRPLAGKNNEQFF
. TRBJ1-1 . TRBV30 TGTGCCTGGGGGAGGCTAAGCAGCTCGATCACTGAAGCTTTCTTT CAWGRLSSSITEAFF
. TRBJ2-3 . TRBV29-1 TGCAGCGTTGATCGAGGGTTGGGGACAGATACGCAGTATTTT CSVDRGLGTDTQYF
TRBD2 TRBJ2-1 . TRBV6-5 TGTGCCAGCAGTTACGGGACTAGAAGTGAGCAGTTCTTC CASSYGTRSEQFF
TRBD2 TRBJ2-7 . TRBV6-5 TGTGCCAGCAGTTATAGCGGGAGCACCTACGAGCAGTACTTC CASSYSGSTYEQYF
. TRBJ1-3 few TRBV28 TGTGCCAGCAGGGGGGGTGGGGGATCTGGAAACACCATATATTTT CASRGGGGSGNTIYF
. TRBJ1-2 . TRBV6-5 TGTGCCAGCGGAAGACAGCCTTATGGCTACACCTTC CASGRQPYGYTF
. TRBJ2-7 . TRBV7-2 TGTGCCAGCAGCTTAAGACAGGTGGACGAGCAGTACTTC CASSLRQVDEQYF
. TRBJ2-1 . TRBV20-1 TGCAGTGCTAAAACTACATATGAGCAGTTCTTC CSAKTTYEQFF
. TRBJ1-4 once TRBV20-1 TGCAGTGTCTCAACTAATGAAAAACTGTTTTTT CSVSTNEKLFF
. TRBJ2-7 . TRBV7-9 TGTTCCAGCAGCCGATCCCCGGTGACAGGTGAACCCTACGAGCAGTACTTC CSSSRSPVTGEPYEQYF
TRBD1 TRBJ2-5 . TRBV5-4 TGTGCCAGCAGCATGCCGGGACAGGGGCGAGAGACCCAGTACTTC CASSMPGQGRETQYF
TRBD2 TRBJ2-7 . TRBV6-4 TGTGCCAGCAGTGAGCTAGCGGGGGGAGGCGAGCAGTACTTC CASSELAGGGEQYF
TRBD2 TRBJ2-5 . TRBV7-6 TGTGCCAGTACTCCGGGACTAGCGGGACATTGGGAGACCCAGTACTTC CASTPGLAGHWETQYF
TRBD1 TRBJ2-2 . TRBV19 TGTGCCAGTAGTAGACAGGGAGCCGGGGAGCTGTTTTTT CASSRQGAGELFF
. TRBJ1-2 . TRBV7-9 TGTGCCAGCAGCTTAGCTCCCGAAGGGGCACACTATGGCTACACCTTC CASSLAPEGAHYGYTF
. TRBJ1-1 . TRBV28 TGTGCCAGCAGTCCATCAGGGGTGGGAAACACTGAAGCTTTCTTT CASSPSGVGNTEAFF
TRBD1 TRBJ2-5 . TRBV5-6 TGTGCCAGCAGCTCCGACCCCGGACAGGGGCGCGAGACCCAGTACTTC CASSSDPGQGRETQYF
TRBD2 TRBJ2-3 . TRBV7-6 TGTGCCAGCAGCTTAGTAGGGGCAGCGGGAGCGGGAGATACGCAGTATTTT CASSLVGAAGAGDTQYF
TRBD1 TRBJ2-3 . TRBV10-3 TGTGCCATCTCTGTGGGCAGGGGGTCCACAGATACGCAGTATTTT CAISVGRGSTDTQYF
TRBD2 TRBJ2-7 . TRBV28 TGTGCCAGCCGGGGGGACTCCTACGAGCAGTACTTC CASRGDSYEQYF
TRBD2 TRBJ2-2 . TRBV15 TGTGCCACCAGCAGAGATGTGGGGACTAGCCACGACACCGGGGAGCTGTTTTTT CATSRDVGTSHDTGELFF
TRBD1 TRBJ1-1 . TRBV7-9 TGTGCCAGCAGCCTCCGGACAGGGGGAGGGGCTGAAGCTTTCTTT CASSLRTGGGAEAFF
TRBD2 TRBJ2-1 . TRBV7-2 TGTGCCAGCAGCCGGACTAGCGGGAGGGTGAATGAGCAGTTCTTC CASSRTSGRVNEQFF
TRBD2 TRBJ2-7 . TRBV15 TGTGCCACCAGCGGTACTAGCGGCGTCTACGAGCAGTACTTC CATSGTSGVYEQYF
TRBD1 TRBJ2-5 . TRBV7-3 TGTGCCAGCAGCCTTGGGACAGGTGAAGAGACCCAGTACTTC CASSLGTGEETQYF
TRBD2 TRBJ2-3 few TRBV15 TGTGCCACCAGCAGGGCTAGCGGGGGCCGGGGAGATACGCAGTATTTT CATSRASGGRGDTQYF
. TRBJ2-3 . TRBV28 TGTGCCAGCAGTTTAAGCGGAGATACGCAGTATTTT CASSLSGDTQYF
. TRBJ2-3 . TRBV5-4 TGTGCCAGCAGCTTGGATCCGGGGTCGGCGTCGTATGCTACGCAGTATTTT CASSLDPGSASYATQYF
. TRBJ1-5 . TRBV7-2 TGTGCCAGCAGCAAGTCTGCAGGGCTCAATCAGCCCCAGCATTTT CASSKSAGLNQPQHF
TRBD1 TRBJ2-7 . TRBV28 TGTGCCAGCAGTCTGACCCCGGGACAGGGCTACGAGCAGTACTTC CASSLTPGQGYEQYF
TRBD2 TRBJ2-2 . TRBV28 TGTGCCAGCAGTACGGGACGACATGGCGGGAGAATGGCCGGGGAGCTGTTTTTT CASSTGRHGGRMAGELFF
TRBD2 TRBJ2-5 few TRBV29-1 TGCAGCGCCAGGGAGCGGGGGAGAGAGACCCAGTACTTC CSARERGRETQYF
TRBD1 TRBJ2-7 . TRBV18 TGTGCCAGCTCACCGAGGCAGGGGGCCTCCTACGAGCAGTACTTC CASSPRQGASYEQYF
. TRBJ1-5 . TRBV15 TGTGCCACCAGCCCTTCAGCGCAGCCCCAGCATTTT CATSPSAQPQHF
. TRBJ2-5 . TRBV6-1 TGTGCCAGCAGTGCACAGGGAGAGACCCAGTACTTC CASSAQGETQYF
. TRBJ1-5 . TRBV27 TGTGCCAGCAGTCCGGGAGCACATCAGCCCCAGCATTTT CASSPGAHQPQHF
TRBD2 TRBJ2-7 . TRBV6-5 TGTGCCAGCACCGCGGGAGGGGGCTCCTACGAGCAGTACTTC CASTAGGGSYEQYF
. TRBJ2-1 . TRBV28 TGTGCCAGCAGTGTTCGACAGGACAAGCAGTTCTTC CASSVRQDKQFF
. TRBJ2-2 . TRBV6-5 TGTGCCAGCAGGGCGGAAAACACCGGGGAGCTGTTTTTT CASRAENTGELFF
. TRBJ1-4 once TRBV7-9 TGTGCCAGCAGCTTAGTAGGGGGAGATGAAAAACTGTTTTTT CASSLVGGDEKLFF
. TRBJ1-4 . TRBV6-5 TGTGCCAGCAGTCCCGGGACACCCGGATGGGTAGAACTGTTTTTT CASSPGTPGWVELFF